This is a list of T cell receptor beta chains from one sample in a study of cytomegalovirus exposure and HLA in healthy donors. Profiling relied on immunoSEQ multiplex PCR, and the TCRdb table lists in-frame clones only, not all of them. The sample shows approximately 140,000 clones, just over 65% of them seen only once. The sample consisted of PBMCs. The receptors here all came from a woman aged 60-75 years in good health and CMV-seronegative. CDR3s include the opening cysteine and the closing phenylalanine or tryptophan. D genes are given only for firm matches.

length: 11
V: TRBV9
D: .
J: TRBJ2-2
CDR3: CASESTGELFF
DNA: TGTGCCAGCGAGAGCACCGGGGAGCTGTTTTTT

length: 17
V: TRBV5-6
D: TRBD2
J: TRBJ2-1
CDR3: CASSLRGTSGMGDEQFF
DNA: TGTGCCAGCAGCTTGCGGGGGACTAGCGGGATGGGCGATGAGCAGTTCTTC

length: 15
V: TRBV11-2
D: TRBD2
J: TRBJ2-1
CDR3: CASSVRASGVHEQFF
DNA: TGTGCCAGCTCCGTGAGGGCTAGCGGGGTCCATGAGCAGTTCTTC

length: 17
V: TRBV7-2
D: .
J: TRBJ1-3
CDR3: CASSMMARTRSGNTIYF
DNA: TGTGCCAGCAGCATGATGGCCAGGACTCGCTCTGGAAACACCATATATTTT

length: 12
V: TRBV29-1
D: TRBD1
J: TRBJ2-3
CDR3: CSGTGTPYTQYF
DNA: TGCAGCGGGACAGGAACTCCCTATACGCAGTATTTT

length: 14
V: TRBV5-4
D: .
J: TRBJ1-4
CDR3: CASSRGGGDEKLFF
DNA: TGTGCCAGCAGCCGCGGGGGGGGTGATGAAAAACTGTTTTTT

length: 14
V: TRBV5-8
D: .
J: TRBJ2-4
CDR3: CATRMALAKNIQYF
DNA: TGTGCCACCAGAATGGCCCTAGCCAAAAACATTCAGTACTTC

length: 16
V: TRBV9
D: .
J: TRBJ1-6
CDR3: CASSGSLQRDNSPLHF
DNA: TGTGCCAGCAGCGGGTCCCTTCAGCGAGATAATTCACCCCTCCACTTT

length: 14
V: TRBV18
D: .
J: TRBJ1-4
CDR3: CASSPRRSNEKLFF
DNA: TGTGCCAGCTCACCACGCAGATCTAATGAAAAACTGTTTTTT

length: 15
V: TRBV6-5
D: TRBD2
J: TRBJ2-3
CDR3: CASSLGLAGTDTQYF
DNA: TGTGCCAGCAGCTTGGGACTAGCCGGCACAGATACGCAGTATTTT

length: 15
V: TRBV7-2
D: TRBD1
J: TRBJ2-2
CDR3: CASRGQGTNTGELFF
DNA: TGTGCCAGCAGGGGACAGGGGACGAACACCGGGGAGCTGTTTTTT

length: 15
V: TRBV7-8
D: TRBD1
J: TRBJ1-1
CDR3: CASSLFGTANTEAFF
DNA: TGTGCCAGCAGCTTATTCGGGACAGCGAACACTGAAGCTTTCTTT

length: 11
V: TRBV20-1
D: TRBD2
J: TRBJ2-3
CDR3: CSASSGITQYF
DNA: TGCAGTGCTAGTAGCGGGATAACGCAGTATTTT

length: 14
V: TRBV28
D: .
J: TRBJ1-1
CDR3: CASTREVMNTEAFF
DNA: TGTGCCAGCACCAGAGAGGTAATGAACACTGAAGCTTTCTTT

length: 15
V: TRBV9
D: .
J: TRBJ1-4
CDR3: CASSVEMDRSEKLFF
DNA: TGTGCCAGCAGCGTAGAAATGGACAGATCAGAAAAACTGTTTTTT

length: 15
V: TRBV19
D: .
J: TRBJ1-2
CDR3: CASSIRMQGREGYTF
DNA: TGTGCCAGTAGTATACGGATGCAGGGAAGAGAAGGCTACACCTTC